The sequence of this T cell receptor beta chain was determined in a study of blood T cells in healthy people across ages. Primers used in a second PCR of roughly 6 to 12 cycles were a sample-barcoded 5' primer and a J-beta primer mix. TCRdb passed the 5' RACE reads through MiXCR, listing each CDR3 protein once. The sample includes 700,000 or so distinct CDR3 sequences, approximately 21% of them seen just once. Trimming removed 3 bases from V and 5 bases from J, with 16 bases in between. The CDR3 is made up of 15 amino acids. CDR1 SEHNR and CDR2 FQNEAQ come from the germline V gene (reference sequence). This clonotype has just a few counts. Its specificity is not known. General study points: Expanded clonotype changes were possibly confounded by unknown donor CMV status. Both naive CD4+ cell counts and diversity were greater in long-lived donors than in aged donors. Among T cells, TCR beta diversity per million cells dropped roughly linearly as age rose.

They isolated at least 7 million PBMCs from each sample. The receptor was derived from a man aged 65 to 79 in good health. The V call is TRBV7-9, the J call TRBJ1-1; tentatively, D is TRBD1 (5 bases). The specimen sequenced was blood. The CDR3 loop is CASSFTGHRGTEAFF. CDR3 DNA sequence: TGTGCCAGCAGCTTCACAGGTCATCGGGGGACTGAAGCTTTCTTT. The whole variable domain, remainder taken from reference TRBV7-9 and TRBJ1-1, is DTGVSQNPRHKITKRGQNVTFRCDPISEHNRLYWYRQTLGQGPEFLTYFQNEAQLEKSRLLSDRFSAERPKGSFSTLEIQRTEQGDSAMYLCASSFTGHRGTEAFFGQGTRLTVV.